The text below deals with one T cell receptor beta chain. This sample was taken from a study of blood T cell repertoires in COVID-19. Trimming stripped 1 base from V and 3 bases from J, with 7 bases between. Germline CDR1 is LNHNV and CDR2 is YYDKDF (reference sequence). The CDR3 contains 14 residues. Clones were read by immunoSEQ multiplex PCR, and TCRdb kept only the in-frame ones, dropping some. The sample shows 60,000 to 65,000 clones, around 80% of them seen only once. This sequence originates from a human donor in a cohort sampled during active COVID-19. The chain combines TRBV15 with TRBJ1-5; the D gene is possibly TRBD1 (5 bases). The sample was peripheral blood. The CDR3 DNA sequence: TGTGCCACCAGCAGAGGGGGACTCAATCAGCCCCAGCATTTT. This gives the protein CATSRGGLNQPQHF. The complete variable domain, with remaining parts taken from reference TRBV15 and TRBJ1-5, reads DAMVIQNPRYQVTQFGKPVTLSCSQTLNHNVMYWYQQKSSQAPKLLFHYYDKDFNNEADTPDNFQSRRPNTSFCFLDIRSPGLGDTAMYLCATSRGGLNQPQHFGDGTRLSIL.